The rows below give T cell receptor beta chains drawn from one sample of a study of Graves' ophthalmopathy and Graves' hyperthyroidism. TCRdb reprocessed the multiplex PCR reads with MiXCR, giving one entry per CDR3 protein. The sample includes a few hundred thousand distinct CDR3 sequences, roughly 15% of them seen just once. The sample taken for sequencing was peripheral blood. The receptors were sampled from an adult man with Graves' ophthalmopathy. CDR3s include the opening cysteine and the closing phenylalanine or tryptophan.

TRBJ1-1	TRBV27	CASSLGRNTEAFF
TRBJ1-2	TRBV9	CASSAESGTGPGYTF
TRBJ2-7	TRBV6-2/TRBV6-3	CASSAGTGLFEQYF
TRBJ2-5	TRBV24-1	CATSDSGLAQETQYF
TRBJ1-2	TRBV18	CASSPPSLGANYGYTF
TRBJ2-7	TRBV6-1	CASTIRTGGVYEQYF
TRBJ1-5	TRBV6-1	CATRTGLSNQPQHF
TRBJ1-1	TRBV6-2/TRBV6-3	CASSYAGLGFVEAFF
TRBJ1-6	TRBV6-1	CASRERGSYNSPLHF
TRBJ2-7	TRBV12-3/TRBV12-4	CASSFAGSHEQYF
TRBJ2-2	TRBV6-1	CASTGTGGSRSGELFF